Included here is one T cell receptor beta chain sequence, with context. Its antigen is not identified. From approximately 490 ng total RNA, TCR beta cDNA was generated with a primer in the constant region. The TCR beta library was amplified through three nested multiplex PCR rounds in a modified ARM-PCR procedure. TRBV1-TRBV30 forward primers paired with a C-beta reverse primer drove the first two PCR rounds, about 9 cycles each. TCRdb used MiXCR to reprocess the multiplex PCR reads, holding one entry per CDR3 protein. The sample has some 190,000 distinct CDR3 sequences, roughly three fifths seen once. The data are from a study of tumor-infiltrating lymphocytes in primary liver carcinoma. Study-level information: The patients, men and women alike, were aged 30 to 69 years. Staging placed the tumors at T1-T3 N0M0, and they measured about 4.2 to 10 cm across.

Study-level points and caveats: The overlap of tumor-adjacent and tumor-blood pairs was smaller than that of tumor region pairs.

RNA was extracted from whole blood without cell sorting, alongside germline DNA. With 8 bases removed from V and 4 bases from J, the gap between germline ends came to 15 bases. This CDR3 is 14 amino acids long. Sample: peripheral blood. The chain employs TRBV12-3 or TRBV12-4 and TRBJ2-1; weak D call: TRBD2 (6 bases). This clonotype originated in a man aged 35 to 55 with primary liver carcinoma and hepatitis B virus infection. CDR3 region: CASVWRDQYNEQFF. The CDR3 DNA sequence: TGTGCCAGCGTCTGGAGGGATCAATACAATGAGCAGTTCTTC.